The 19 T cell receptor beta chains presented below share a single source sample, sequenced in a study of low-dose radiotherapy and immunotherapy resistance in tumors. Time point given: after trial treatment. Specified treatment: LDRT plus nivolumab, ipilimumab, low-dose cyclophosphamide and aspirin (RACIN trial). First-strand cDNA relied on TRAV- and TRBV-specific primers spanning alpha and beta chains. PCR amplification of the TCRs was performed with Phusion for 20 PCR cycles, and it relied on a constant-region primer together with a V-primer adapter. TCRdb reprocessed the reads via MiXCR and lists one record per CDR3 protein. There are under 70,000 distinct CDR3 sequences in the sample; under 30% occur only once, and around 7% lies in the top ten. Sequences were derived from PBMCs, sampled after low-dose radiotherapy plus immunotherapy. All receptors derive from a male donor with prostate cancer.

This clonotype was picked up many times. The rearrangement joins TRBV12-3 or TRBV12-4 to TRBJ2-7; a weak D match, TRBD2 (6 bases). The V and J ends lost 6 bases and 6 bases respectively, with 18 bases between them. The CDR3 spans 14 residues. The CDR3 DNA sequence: TGTGCCAGCAGGCTGGGACTGACCGTGGGCGAGCAGTACTTC. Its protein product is CASRLGLTVGEQYF.

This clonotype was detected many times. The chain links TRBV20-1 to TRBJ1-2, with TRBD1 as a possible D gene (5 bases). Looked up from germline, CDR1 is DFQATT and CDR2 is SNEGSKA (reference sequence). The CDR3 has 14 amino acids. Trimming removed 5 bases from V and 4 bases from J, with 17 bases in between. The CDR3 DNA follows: TGCAGTGCTGGGACGGGAAGAGGGCCCTATGGCTACACCTTC. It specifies CSAGTGRGPYGYTF.

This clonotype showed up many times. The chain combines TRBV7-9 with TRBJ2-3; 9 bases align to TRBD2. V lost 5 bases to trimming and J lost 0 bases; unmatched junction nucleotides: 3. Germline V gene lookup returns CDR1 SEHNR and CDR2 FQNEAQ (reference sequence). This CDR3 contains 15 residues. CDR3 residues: CASSPAGGSTDTQYF. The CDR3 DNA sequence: TGTGCCAGCAGCCCGGCGGGAGGGAGCACAGATACGCAGTATTTT. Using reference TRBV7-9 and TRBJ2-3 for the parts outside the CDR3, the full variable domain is DTGVSQNPRHKITKRGQNVTFRCDPISEHNRLYWYRQTLGQGPEFLTYFQNEAQLEKSRLLSDRFSAERPKGSFSTLEIQRTEQGDSAMYLCASSPAGGSTDTQYFGPGTRLTVL.

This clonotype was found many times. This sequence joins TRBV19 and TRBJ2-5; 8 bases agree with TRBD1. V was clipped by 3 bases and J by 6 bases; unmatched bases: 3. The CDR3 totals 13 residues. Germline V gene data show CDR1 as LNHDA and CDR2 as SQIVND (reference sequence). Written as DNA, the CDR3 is TGTGCCAGTAGTATCGACAGGGGCCAGACCCAGTACTTC. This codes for CASSIDRGQTQYF.

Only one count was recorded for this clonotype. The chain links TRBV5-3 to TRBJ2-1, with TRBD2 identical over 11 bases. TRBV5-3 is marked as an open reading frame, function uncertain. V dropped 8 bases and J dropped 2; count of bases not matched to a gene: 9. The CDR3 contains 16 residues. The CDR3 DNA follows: TGTGCCAGCACCGTAGCGGGGGGGCCACCCTACAATGAGCAGTTCTTC. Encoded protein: CASTVAGGPPYNEQFF.

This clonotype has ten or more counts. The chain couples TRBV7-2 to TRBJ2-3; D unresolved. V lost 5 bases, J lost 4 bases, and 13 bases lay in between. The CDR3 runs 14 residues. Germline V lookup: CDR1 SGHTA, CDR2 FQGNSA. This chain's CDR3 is CASSTSYTADTQYF. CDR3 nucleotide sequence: TGTGCCAGCAGCACCTCTTACACCGCAGATACGCAGTATTTT.

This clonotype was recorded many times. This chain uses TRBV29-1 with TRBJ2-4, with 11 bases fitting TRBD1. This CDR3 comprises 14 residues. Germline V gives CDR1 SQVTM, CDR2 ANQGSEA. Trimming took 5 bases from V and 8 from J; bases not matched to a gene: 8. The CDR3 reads CSVRGTGGFDIQYF. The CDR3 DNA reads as TGCAGCGTTCGTGGGACAGGGGGGTTTGACATTCAGTACTTC.

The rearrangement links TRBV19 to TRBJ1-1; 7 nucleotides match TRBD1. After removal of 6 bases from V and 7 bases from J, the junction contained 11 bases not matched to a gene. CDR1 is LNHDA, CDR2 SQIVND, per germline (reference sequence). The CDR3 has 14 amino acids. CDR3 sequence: CASRGDRVVGEAFF. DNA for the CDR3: TGTGCCAGTAGGGGAGACAGGGTCGTAGGTGAAGCTTTCTTT.

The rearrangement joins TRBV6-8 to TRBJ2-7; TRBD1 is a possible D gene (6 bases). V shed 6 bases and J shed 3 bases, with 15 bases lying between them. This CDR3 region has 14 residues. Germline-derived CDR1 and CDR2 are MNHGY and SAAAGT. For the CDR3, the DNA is TGTGCCAGCAGAGTTGGCAGGGGATTCTACGAGCAGTACTTC. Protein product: CASRVGRGFYEQYF.

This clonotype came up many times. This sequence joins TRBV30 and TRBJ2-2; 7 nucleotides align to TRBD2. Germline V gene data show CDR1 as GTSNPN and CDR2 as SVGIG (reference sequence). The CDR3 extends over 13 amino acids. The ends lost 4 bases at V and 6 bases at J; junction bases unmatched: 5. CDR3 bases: TGTGCCTGGAAGCGGGACGGCGCCGGGGAGCTGTTTTTT. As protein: CAWKRDGAGELFF.

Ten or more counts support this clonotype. CDR3 nucleotide sequence: TGTGCCAGCAGTACCCGAGGACCTACTGGTGGGGATACGCAGTATTTT. Amino acid sequence: CASSTRGPTGGDTQYF. The J gene is TRBJ2-3, the V gene TRBV6-2 or TRBV6-3; D uncertain. Germline V gene data show CDR1 as MNHEY and CDR2 as SVGEGT. The CDR3 has 16 residues. V lost 5 bases, J lost 6 bases, and 21 bases lay in between.

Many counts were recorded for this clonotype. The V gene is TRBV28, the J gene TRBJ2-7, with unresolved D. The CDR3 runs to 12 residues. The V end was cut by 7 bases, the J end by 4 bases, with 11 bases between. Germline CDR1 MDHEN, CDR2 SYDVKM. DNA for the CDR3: TGTGCCAGCACCCGGCCTGGATACGAGCAGTACTTC. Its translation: CASTRPGYEQYF.

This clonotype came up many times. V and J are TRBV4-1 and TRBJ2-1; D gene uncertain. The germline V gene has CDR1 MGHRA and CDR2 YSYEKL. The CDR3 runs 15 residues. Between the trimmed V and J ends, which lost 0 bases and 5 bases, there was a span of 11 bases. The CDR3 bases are TGCGCCAGCAGCCAAGATAGAACACCCCACAATGAGCAGTTCTTC. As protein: CASSQDRTPHNEQFF.

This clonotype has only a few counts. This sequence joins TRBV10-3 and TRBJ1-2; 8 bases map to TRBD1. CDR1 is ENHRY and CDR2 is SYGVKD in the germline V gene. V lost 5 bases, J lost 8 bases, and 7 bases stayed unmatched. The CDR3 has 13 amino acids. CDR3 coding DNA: TGTGCCATCAGTCAGCAGGGGGCGGAAGGCTACACCTTC. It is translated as CAISQQGAEGYTF.

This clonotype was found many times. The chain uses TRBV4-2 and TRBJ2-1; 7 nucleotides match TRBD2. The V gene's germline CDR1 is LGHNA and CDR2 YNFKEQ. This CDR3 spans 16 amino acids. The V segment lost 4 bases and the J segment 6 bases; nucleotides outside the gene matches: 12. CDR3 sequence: CASSPESPAGTNEQFF. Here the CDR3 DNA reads TGTGCCAGCAGCCCAGAAAGTCCAGCGGGGACCAATGAGCAGTTCTTC.

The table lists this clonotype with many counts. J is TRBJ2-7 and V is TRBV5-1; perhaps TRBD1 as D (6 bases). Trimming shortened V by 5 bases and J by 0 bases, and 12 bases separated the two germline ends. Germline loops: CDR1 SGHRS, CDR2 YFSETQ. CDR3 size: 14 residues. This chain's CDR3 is CASSVDRNSYEQYF. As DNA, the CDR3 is TGCGCCAGCAGTGTAGACAGGAACTCCTACGAGCAGTACTTC. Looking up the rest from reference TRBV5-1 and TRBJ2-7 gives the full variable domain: KAGVTQTPRYLIKTRGQQVTLSCSPISGHRSVSWYQQTPGQGLQFLFEYFSETQRNKGNFPGRFSGRQFSNSRSEMNVSTLELGDSALYLCASSVDRNSYEQYFGPGTRLTVT.

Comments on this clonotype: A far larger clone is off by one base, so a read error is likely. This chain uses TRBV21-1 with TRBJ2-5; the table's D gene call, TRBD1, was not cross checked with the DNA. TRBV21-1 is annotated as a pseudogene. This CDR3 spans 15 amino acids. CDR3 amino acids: CASTQGQGTYNEQYF. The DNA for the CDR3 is TGTGCCAGCACACAGGGACAGGGTACATACAATGAGCAGTACTTC.

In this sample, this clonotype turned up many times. CDR3 region: CASSVGSASRETQYF. The CDR3 nucleotides read TGTGCCAGCAGCGTAGGGTCGGCTAGCCGGGAGACCCAGTACTTC. The chain is built from TRBV9 and TRBJ2-5; a weak D match, TRBD2 (5 bases). V lost 0 bases and J 5 bases, leaving 14 bases between the germline ends. This CDR3 contains 15 residues. Germline values: CDR1 SGDLS, CDR2 YYNGEE.

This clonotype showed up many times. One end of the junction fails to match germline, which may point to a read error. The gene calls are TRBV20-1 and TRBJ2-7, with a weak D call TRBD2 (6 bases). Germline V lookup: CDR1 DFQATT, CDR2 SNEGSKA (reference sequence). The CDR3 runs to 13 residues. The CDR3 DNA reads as TGCAGTGCTAGTCGCGGGACCTCCGACGAGCAGTACTTC. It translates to CSASRGTSDEQYF.